This TCR beta chain comes out of a study of TIL therapy for anti-PD-1-resistant metastatic lung cancer. The immunoSEQ assay was v3. Method: immunoSEQ multiplex PCR; TCRdb's copy keeps in-frame clones and lacks some. The sample lists about 17,000 clones, 75% to 80% occurring once. This CDR3 contains 15 residues. Germline CDR1 and CDR2: LGHNA and YNFKEQ. With V trimmed by 0 bases and J by 4 bases, 3 bases remained unmatched. Stated time point: pre-treatment sample, taken before nivolumab and TIL therapy. The chain recombines TRBV4-2 with TRBJ1-2, with TRBD1 matching over 9 bases. Sequenced here: blood, sampled at baseline. This receptor was taken from a person aged 25-79 years with non-small cell lung cancer. The CDR3 region is CASSQERDRVYGYTF. CDR3 in DNA: TGTGCCAGCAGCCAAGAACGGGACAGGGTCTATGGCTACACCTTC.